Included here is one TCR beta chain sequence, with context. Authors' analysis steps: Estimation of nucleated cell counts relied on the amplification of reference gene primers. Sequenced by immunoSEQ multiplex PCR; TCRdb stores in-frame clones only, minus some. V, J and clone size reflect that table, while D and trimming were determined from the DNA. The table shows about 270,000 clones, with around 83% occurring only once. CDR3 length: 15 residues. With V trimmed by 3 bases and J by 6 bases, 7 bases remained unmatched. The V gene's germline CDR1 is MNHNS and CDR2 SASEGT. This specimen belongs to a study of blood T cell repertoires in COVID-19. Whole-study context: Both acute and convalescent COVID-19 samples were obtained from the United States, Italy and Spain. In each case, the material was cDNA or gDNA derived from T cells, B-cell-depleted T cells, or PBMCs.

V is TRBV6-1 and J is TRBJ2-7; 11 bases fit TRBD1. The sample taken for sequencing was peripheral blood. This clonotype originated in an elderly man with acute or convalescent COVID-19. DNA of the CDR3: TGTGCCAGCAGTGAGCCGGGACAGGGGGGACTCGAGCAGTACTTC. It yields the protein CASSEPGQGGLEQYF.